Following are 12 T cell receptor beta chains from one sample sequenced in a study of blood T cell repertoires in COVID-19. Clones were sequenced by immunoSEQ multiplex PCR, and TCRdb holds only the in-frame ones, with some missing. The sample includes around 190,000 clones, about four fifths of them seen just once. The sample was peripheral blood. These receptors were collected from a woman aged 40 to 50 with COVID-19, enrolled during active disease.

The genes are TRBV6-2 or TRBV6-3 and TRBJ2-5; 12 bases line up with TRBD2. V dropped 6 bases and J dropped 4; count of bases not matched to a gene: 6. The CDR3 is made up of 15 amino acids. The germline gives CDR1 MNHEY, CDR2 SVGEGT. CDR3 bases: TGTGCCAGCAGCCTGACTAGCGGGGGACTAGAGACCCAGTACTTC. Translated: CASSLTSGGLETQYF.

V is TRBV6-5 and J is TRBJ1-5, with TRBD1 matching over 10 bases. CDR1 MNHEY and CDR2 SVGAGI come from the germline V gene. V trimming: 5 bases; J trimming: 5 bases; junction bases outside the gene matches: 6. The CDR3 extends over 15 amino acids. The CDR3 region is CASSPRGTGDQPQHF. DNA for the CDR3: TGTGCCAGCAGTCCACGGGGGACAGGGGATCAGCCCCAGCATTTT.

This clone was seen a handful of times. The J gene is TRBJ2-2, the V gene TRBV5-8; no clear D. Per germline, CDR1 SGHTS and CDR2 YDEGEE. The V gene lost 0 bases and the J gene lost 3 bases, with 3 bases spanning the gap. The CDR3 has 13 residues. The DNA of the CDR3 is TGTGCCAGCAGCTTGGCAGACACCGGGGAGCTGTTTTTT. Protein: CASSLADTGELFF.

V gene TRBV3-1 (or the pseudogene TRBV3-2) combines with J gene TRBJ1-5; TRBD1 agrees at 10 bases. From germline, CDR1 is LGHDT and CDR2 YNNKEL (reference sequence). This CDR3 spans 15 amino acids. V lost 3 bases to trimming and J lost 4 bases; unmatched junction nucleotides: 3. This CDR3 is CASSQGTGVNQPQHF. CDR3 nucleotides: TGTGCCAGCAGCCAGGGGACAGGGGTAAATCAGCCCCAGCATTTT.

The CDR3 DNA is TGTGCCAGCAGTATTAGCGGGAGTGCCGATGAGCAGTTCTTC. Protein: CASSISGSADEQFF. V usage is TRBV6-5 and J usage is TRBJ2-1; TRBD2 agrees at 9 bases. This CDR3 is built from 14 residues. The trim removed 5 bases at V and 8 bases at J, leaving 7 bases unmatched. The germline V gene encodes CDR1 MNHEY and CDR2 SVGAGI.

The rearrangement uses TRBV19 and TRBJ1-6, with a tentative D call TRBD1 (5 bases). The CDR3 runs to 14 residues. Germline CDR1 LNHDA, CDR2 SQIVND (reference sequence). V dropped 3 bases and J dropped 5 bases, with 8 bases sitting between them. Here the CDR3 reads CASSMRGDNSPLHF. CDR3 DNA sequence: TGTGCCAGTAGTATGCGGGGGGATAATTCACCCCTCCACTTT. The full variable domain, its missing parts supplied by reference TRBV19 and TRBJ1-6, is DGGITQSPKYLFRKEGQNVTLSCEQNLNHDAMYWYRQDPGQGLRLIYYSQIVNDFQKGDIAEGYSVSREKKESFPLTVTSAQKNPTAFYLCASSMRGDNSPLHFGNGTRLTVT.

The chain uses TRBV6-1 and TRBJ2-7; weak D call: TRBD1 (5 bases). CDR3 length: 16 amino acids. Germline CDR1 is MNHNS and CDR2 is SASEGT. Trimming cost V 2 bases and J 3 bases, with 17 bases left between them. The CDR3 sequence is CASSEKLGVPLYEQYV. The CDR3 bases are TGTGCCAGCAGTGAAAAATTAGGGGTTCCCCTCTACGAGCAGTACGTC.

The V and J genes are TRBV10-3 and TRBJ2-2; 7 nucleotides match TRBD1. The CDR3 totals 15 residues. Looked up from germline, CDR1 is ENHRY and CDR2 is SYGVKD. The J segment lost 5 bases and the V segment lost 5 bases, leaving 8 bases of the junction unmatched. CDR3 protein: CAISSGTVLTGELFF. For the CDR3, the DNA is TGTGCCATCAGTTCCGGGACAGTGTTAACCGGGGAGCTGTTTTTT.

The rearrangement joins TRBV7-6 to TRBJ1-3; D is perhaps TRBD1 (5 bases). The V gene lost 5 bases and the J gene lost 2 bases, with 16 bases spanning the gap. CDR1 SGHVS and CDR2 FNYEAQ come from the germline V gene. The CDR3 is 16 amino acids. CDR3 sequence: CASSRVPGNPGNTIYF. The CDR3 DNA is TGTGCCAGCAGCCGTGTGCCAGGGAACCCTGGAAACACCATATATTTT.

The chain has TRBV14 and TRBJ2-2, with a possible D match to TRBD2 (6 bases). Trimming cost V 0 bases and J 6 bases, with 20 bases left between them. The CDR3 has 18 amino acids. Germline lookup yields CDR1 SGHDN and CDR2 FVKESK. The CDR3 protein is CASSQDLSGLQRAGELFF. The CDR3 region has the DNA TGTGCCAGCAGCCAAGATCTATCGGGACTCCAAAGGGCCGGGGAGCTGTTTTTT.

In its sample, this clone was seen many times. The CDR3: CASIGGGWAGTEAFF. The CDR3 nucleotides read TGTGCCAGCATAGGAGGGGGCTGGGCGGGCACTGAAGCTTTCTTT. The J gene is TRBJ1-1, the V gene TRBV11-3, with 7 bases matching TRBD1. The J segment lost 4 bases and the V segment lost 7 bases, leaving 12 bases of the junction unmatched. CDR3 size: 15 residues. From germline, CDR1 is SGHNT and CDR2 YENEEA.

This clone was found a few times. The chain combines TRBV29-1 with TRBJ1-5; TRBD1 matches 7 bases. J gave up 11 bases and V 4 bases, and 5 bases lay outside the gene matches. CDR1 and CDR2 (germline): SQVTM, ANQGSEA. CDR3 size: 11 residues. CDR3 region: CSVADRVAQHF. CDR3 in DNA: TGCAGCGTTGCCGACAGGGTGGCCCAGCATTTT.